Listed below are T cell receptor beta chains from one sample, sequenced in a study of Ad26.COV2.S vaccination and SARS-CoV-2 variants. Using immunoSEQ multiplex PCR, the repertoire was profiled, and TCRdb retains in-frame clones only, with some absent. The data contain roughly 320,000 clones, around 87% of them seen just once; the ten biggest clones take up about 3.4%. The sample was peripheral blood, taken in a trial of Ad26.COV2.S vaccine versus placebo. The receptors come from a person aged 18-60 years who received the Ad26.COV2.S COVID-19 vaccine or a placebo. Each CDR3 is given with its conserved first and last residue.

v_call: TRBV6-1
cdr3_aa: CASSESVGAFYGYTF

v_call: TRBV9
cdr3_aa: CASSVAGTGVVTEAFF

v_call: TRBV9
cdr3_aa: CASSESGQGYEQYF

v_call: TRBV10-3
cdr3_aa: CAIPQVAQETQYF

v_call: TRBV19
cdr3_aa: CASSIEVISGNTIYF

v_call: TRBV6-5
cdr3_aa: CASSYSEGRTDTQYF

v_call: TRBV29-1
cdr3_aa: CSVEEGGGETQYF

v_call: TRBV10-3
cdr3_aa: CAISDPGTGGFNEQFF

v_call: TRBV7-2
cdr3_aa: CASSWGQGDTEAFF

v_call: TRBV5-1
cdr3_aa: CASSPTRDLSPLHF

v_call: TRBV5-4
cdr3_aa: CASRLAGAGTDTQYF

v_call: TRBV4-1
cdr3_aa: CASSQRAGGTEAFF

v_call: TRBV7-9
cdr3_aa: CASSLAGTPYEQYF

v_call: TRBV5-1
cdr3_aa: CASSLAPSGMGEQFF

v_call: TRBV9
cdr3_aa: CASAPPRGNTIYF

v_call: TRBV9
cdr3_aa: CASSPTGRTGELFF

v_call: TRBV7-3
cdr3_aa: CASSFGQGTGELFF

v_call: TRBV11-3
cdr3_aa: CASSFQAGGEDTQYF

v_call: TRBV14
cdr3_aa: CASSQRYRGDETQYF

v_call: TRBV4-1
cdr3_aa: CASSPGRTVNQPQHF

v_call: TRBV5-5
cdr3_aa: CASSPEGLTYNEQFF

v_call: TRBV29-1
cdr3_aa: CSVEDWGGTEAFF

v_call: TRBV20-1
cdr3_aa: CSASPGRLQYF

v_call: TRBV24-1
cdr3_aa: CATSESLFNEQFF

v_call: TRBV5-1
cdr3_aa: CASSLGTSGGTDTQYF

v_call: TRBV6-4
cdr3_aa: CASSPGQHYGYTF

v_call: TRBV12-5
cdr3_aa: CASGLVSTSYEQYF

v_call: TRBV5-1
cdr3_aa: CASSLASDTGELFF

v_call: TRBV3-1/TRBV3-2
cdr3_aa: CASSQEVGGPNTGELFF

v_call: TRBV7-8
cdr3_aa: CASSSQRTPSGNTIYF

v_call: TRBV3-1/TRBV3-2
cdr3_aa: CASDRGAGTEAFF

v_call: TRBV12-3/TRBV12-4
cdr3_aa: CASSSGDNYGYTF

v_call: TRBV5-4
cdr3_aa: CASSLGGAFRSRNYGYTF

v_call: TRBV27
cdr3_aa: CASSYQGLNLHF

v_call: TRBV20-1
cdr3_aa: CSANEAFF

v_call: TRBV30
cdr3_aa: CAWMGYNEQFF

v_call: TRBV13
cdr3_aa: CASSAGVRNTEAFF

v_call: TRBV14
cdr3_aa: CASSSAYEQYF

v_call: TRBV9
cdr3_aa: CASSPRGRGQDGELFF

v_call: TRBV30
cdr3_aa: CAWSEGTDSSYEQYF

v_call: TRBV7-9
cdr3_aa: CASSFRGGANEKLFF

v_call: TRBV19
cdr3_aa: CASNQGALLHF

v_call: TRBV11-2
cdr3_aa: CASSLGFSTDTQYF

v_call: TRBV28
cdr3_aa: CASIASASYEQYF

v_call: TRBV5-1
cdr3_aa: CASSLVLQSGANVLTF

v_call: TRBV30
cdr3_aa: CAWSADRVAGEKLFF

v_call: TRBV6-6
cdr3_aa: CASSAASGGASEQFF

v_call: TRBV11-2
cdr3_aa: CASSLVSGIYNEQFF

v_call: TRBV9
cdr3_aa: CASSRIAGETYEQYF

v_call: TRBV5-6
cdr3_aa: CASSPAPSAANEQFF

v_call: TRBV9
cdr3_aa: CASSVDLNSYNSPLHF